This T cell receptor beta chain appears in the sequencing data of a study of cytomegalovirus exposure and HLA in healthy donors. Findings of the study overall: Clonal expansion, a later analysis showed, was greater in HLA-associated TCR beta chains than in equally common others. A likely sequencing artifact accounted for one observed cluster of highly shared sequence variants. A later analysis reportedly found that, within productive TCRs, an Asian-associated ancestry cluster had fewer N-insertions than the mean observed across the approximately 700 donors.

The donors (healthy individuals) were bone marrow donors. With regard to this clone: The antigen remains unidentified.

Amplification used 60 Vbeta primers and 13 Jbeta primers. The assay was immunoSEQ multiplex PCR, and TCRdb's table has in-frame clones only and misses some. Of some 30,000 clones listed, around 83% are singletons. With V trimmed by 3 bases and J by 4 bases, 1 base remained unmatched. The germline V gene has CDR1 SGHTA and CDR2 FQGTGA. The CDR3 is made up of 14 amino acids. Sequencing was done on a sample of PBMCs. The chain carries TRBV7-3 and TRBJ2-3; 10 nucleotides agree with TRBD2. The sequence came from a woman under 30 in good health and CMV-seronegative. The DNA for the CDR3 is TGTGCCAGCAGCTTTAGCGGGGGGTCAGATACGCAGTATTTT. Translated, it gives CASSFSGGSDTQYF.